This TCR beta chain stems from a study of immune cell composition in non-small cell lung cancer. Study observations and caveats: Lung adenocarcinomas had lower top 10 clone scores and clonality than squamous tumours. Around 75% of squamous and about 30% of adenocarcinoma cases had tumour-associated clones >0.5%. Dominant in vivo tumour-associated clones were not shown to share tumour-reactive sequences.

This table comes from immunoSEQ multiplex PCR, and its TCRdb copy is limited to in-frame clones, with some not included. In the table there are 4,500 to 5,500 clones, approximately 70% of which are singletons. CDR1 and CDR2 from the germline V gene are LNHDA and SQIVND (reference sequence). The CDR3 contains 11 residues. V lost 3 bases and J 9 bases, leaving 6 bases between the germline ends. With regard to this clone: Its cognate antigen is unknown.

Sequenced: lung tumor tissue. The genes are TRBV19 and TRBJ2-1, with a possible D match to TRBD2 (5 bases). This receptor was obtained from a human donor with non-small cell lung cancer. The CDR3 is CASSMGSEQFF. In DNA form, the CDR3 reads TGTGCCAGTAGTATGGGGAGTGAGCAGTTCTTC.